The 26 T cell receptor beta chains reported below all come from one sample, sequenced in a study of CD8+ T cells in alopecia areata. Isolated RNA was reverse transcribed into cDNA used as the sequencing template. Only in-frame clones appear in the TCRdb table, and some are missing; sequencing was by immunoSEQ multiplex PCR. Of about 190,000 clones in the sample, 50% to 60% are singletons; the top ten hold about 0.65%. Sample treatment: oral pan-JAK inhibitor, 5-10 mg twice daily. The sequencing used CD4+ T cells sorted from blood, collected at week 4, from a patient treated with tofacitinib. The receptors stem from a human donor with alopecia areata.

The chain uses TRBV4-1 and TRBJ2-5, with 8 positions matching TRBD2. Germline loops: CDR1 MGHRA, CDR2 YSYEKL. The V segment lost 4 bases and the J segment 4 bases; nucleotides outside the gene matches: 8. The CDR3 extends over 15 amino acids. In nucleotides, the CDR3 is TGCGCCAGCAGCCCACTCTCGAGCGGGAGAGAGACCCAGTACTTC. Protein: CASSPLSSGRETQYF.

There are a few counts of this clone. This chain uses TRBV5-6 with TRBJ1-1; D remains unclear. V dropped 1 base and J dropped 1 base, with 5 bases sitting between them. Per germline, CDR1 SGHDT and CDR2 YYEEEE. The CDR3 spans 13 residues. This chain's CDR3 is CASSLPRNTEAFF. DNA of the CDR3: TGTGCCAGCAGCTTGCCCAGGAACACTGAAGCTTTCTTT.

The gene calls are TRBV29-1 and TRBJ1-1, with D unclear. V was pared by 3 bases and J by 9 bases, with 8 bases between. The CDR3 consists of 10 residues. CDR1 is SQVTM and CDR2 is ANQGSEA in the germline V gene. CDR3 coding DNA: TGCAGCGTTGAGAACGGAAAAGCTTTCTTT. The encoded protein is CSVENGKAFF.

This chain uses TRBV5-1 with TRBJ1-1, with 7 bases fitting TRBD1. The germline CDR1 and CDR2 sequences are SGHRS and YFSETQ. The CDR3 covers 15 residues. Trimming removed 4 bases from V and 1 base from J; junction bases left unmatched: 7. DNA for the CDR3: TGCGCCAGCAGCCCATGGACAGGTCAGAACACTGAAGCTTTCTTT. Translating gives CASSPWTGQNTEAFF.

The rearrangement joins TRBV29-1 to TRBJ2-2; D might be TRBD1 (6 bases). The CDR3 is 12 amino acids. The germline gives CDR1 SQVTM, CDR2 ANQGSEA. V lost 3 bases, J lost 4 bases, and 6 bases lay in between. CDR3 DNA: TGCAGCGTTGAGGGGGCCACCGGGGAGCTGTTTTTT. It encodes CSVEGATGELFF.

V gene TRBV2 combines with J gene TRBJ2-7; a possible D gene is TRBD1 (5 bases). The CDR3 sequence is 14 residues long. V lost 6 bases, J lost 4 bases, and 16 bases lay in between. Germline CDR1 is SNHLY and CDR2 is FYNNEI. The DNA for the CDR3 is TGTGCCAGCAGCCCCGGGCAGGGTGGGTACGAGCAGTACTTC. The encoded protein is CASSPGQGGYEQYF.

This chain uses TRBV15 with TRBJ1-1; D gene ambiguous. Trimming left V 1 base short and J 1 base short, with 4 bases between. Germline CDR1 reads LNHNV; CDR2 reads YYDKDF (reference sequence). The CDR3 length is 13 residues. The CDR3 region is CATSRAANTEAFF. As DNA, the CDR3 is TGTGCCACCAGCAGAGCAGCGAACACTGAAGCTTTCTTT.

The chain uses TRBV11-2 and TRBJ1-2; D ambiguous. V was pared by 0 bases and J by 6 bases, with 14 bases between. CDR3 size: 15 residues. CDR1 and CDR2 (germline): SGHAT, FQNNGV. CDR3 in amino acids: CASSLDGEATDGYTF. The CDR3 nucleotides read TGTGCCAGCAGCTTAGACGGGGAAGCAACAGATGGCTACACCTTC.

On this clone itself: Other DNA sequences from this sample encode an identical CDR3 as well. This chain joins TRBV29-1 and TRBJ2-7; TRBD1 matches at 7 bases. This CDR3 is built from 14 residues. CDR1 is SQVTM, CDR2 ANQGSEA, per germline. V was pared by 3 bases and J by 2 bases, with 7 bases of the junction left unmatched. The CDR3 protein is CSVEAGQGAYEQYF. In DNA, the CDR3 is TGCAGCGTTGAGGCCGGGCAGGGGGCCTACGAGCAGTACTTC.

The rearrangement links TRBV5-1 to TRBJ2-1, with D possibly TRBD1 on 6 matching bases. Germline values: CDR1 SGHRS, CDR2 YFSETQ. Trimming cost V 3 bases and J 5 bases, with 12 bases left between them. The CDR3 sequence is 14 residues long. CDR3 DNA sequence: TGCGCCAGCAGCTCGGACAGACTAAACAATGAGCAGTTCTTC. It translates to CASSSDRLNNEQFF.

This clone was seen a handful of times. The chain couples TRBV28 to TRBJ1-2; TRBD1 might be the D (6 bases). Trimming cost V 3 bases and J 2 bases, with 13 bases left between them. The CDR3 totals 15 residues. Germline V gene sequence: CDR1 MDHEN, CDR2 SYDVKM. This chain's CDR3 is CASSFLGGANYGYTF. Written as DNA, the CDR3 is TGTGCCAGCAGTTTTTTAGGGGGTGCGAACTATGGCTACACCTTC.

As concerns this clone: A much larger clone is a single base away; this may be a read error. V usage is TRBV7-2 and J usage is TRBJ2-5; D not resolved. The CDR3 loop spans 11 amino acids. V lost 5 bases, J lost 2 bases, and 3 bases lay in between. Germline V gene lookup returns CDR1 SGHTA and CDR2 FQGNSA. The CDR3 nucleotides read TGTGCCAGCAGCGTACAAGAGACCCAGTACTTC. Its protein is CASSVQETQYF.

Remarks on this clone: Other DNA sequences in this sample translate to the same CDR3. The CDR3 DNA follows: TGTGCCTGGAGCCGGGGAGGTGAGACCCAGTACTTC. Amino acid sequence: CAWSRGGETQYF. The chain combines TRBV30 with TRBJ2-5; a possible D gene is TRBD2 (6 bases). Trimming removed 3 bases from V and 5 bases from J, with 10 bases in between. Germline values: CDR1 GTSNPN, CDR2 SVGIG (reference sequence). The CDR3 has 12 residues.

The CDR3 here is CAWTDGGSYEQYF. CDR3 coding DNA: TGTGCCTGGACGGATGGCGGATCCTACGAGCAGTACTTC. This rearrangement joins TRBV30 to TRBJ2-7; D gene uncertain. The CDR3 is 13 amino acids. V shed 4 bases and J shed 1 base, with 11 bases lying between them. The V gene's germline CDR1 is GTSNPN and CDR2 SVGIG (reference sequence).

This clone was counted only a few times. This chain links TRBV7-6 with TRBJ2-1, with TRBD2 matching over 10 bases. The V and J ends lost 4 bases and 1 base, in that order; junction bases with no gene match: 16. Germline V gene lookup returns CDR1 SGHVS and CDR2 FNYEAQ. The CDR3 loop spans 20 amino acids. CDR3 region: CASSSPSGSMGLRSYNEQFF. CDR3 coding DNA: TGTGCCAGCAGCTCCCCTAGCGGGAGTATGGGGTTGAGGTCCTACAATGAGCAGTTCTTC.

J is TRBJ2-7 and V is TRBV9, with unresolved D. Per germline, CDR1 SGDLS and CDR2 YYNGEE. The CDR3 sequence is 13 residues long. Trimming stripped 0 bases from V and 5 bases from J, with 9 bases between. This chain's CDR3 is CASSVAVFHEQYF. The CDR3 coding sequence is TGTGCCAGCAGCGTAGCAGTTTTCCACGAGCAGTACTTC.

This clone was counted a few times. CDR3 bases: TGTGCCAGCAGTGAGAGGGAAACCAGCAATCAGCCCCAGCATTTT. Its translation: CASSERETSNQPQHF. V gene TRBV2 combines with J gene TRBJ1-5; D call uncertain. In germline, CDR1 is SNHLY, CDR2 FYNNEI. The CDR3 extends over 15 amino acids. Trimming left V 3 bases short and J 1 base short, with 10 bases between.

This sequence joins TRBV6-6 and TRBJ2-1; 9 bases map to TRBD2. Germline CDR1 and CDR2: MNHNY and SVGAGI (reference sequence). V trimming: 3 bases; J trimming: 7 bases; junction bases outside the gene matches: 7. The CDR3 consists of 15 residues. In DNA form, the CDR3 reads TGTGCCAGCAGTTATGGAGTAGCGGGAGTTAATGAGCAGTTCTTC. This sequence encodes CASSYGVAGVNEQFF.

This chain links TRBV29-1 with TRBJ2-4; D is ambiguous. V was trimmed by 0 bases and J by 0 bases, leaving 9 bases between them. The CDR3 sequence is 15 residues long. The germline V gene has CDR1 SQVTM and CDR2 ANQGSEA. CDR3 coding DNA: TGCAGCGTTGAAGATACGAGACTAGCCAAAAACATTCAGTACTTC. Its protein product is CSVEDTRLAKNIQYF. The full variable domain, its missing parts supplied by reference TRBV29-1 and TRBJ2-4, is SAVISQKPSRDICQRGTSLTIQCQVDSQVTMMFWYRQQPGQSLTLIATANQGSEATYESGFVIDKFPISRPNLTFSTLTVSNMSPEDSSIYLCSVEDTRLAKNIQYFGAGTRLSVL.

The gene calls are TRBV9 and TRBJ1-2; weak D call: TRBD1 (5 bases). V was pared by 4 bases and J by 2 bases, with 9 bases between. Germline lookup yields CDR1 SGDLS and CDR2 YYNGEE. The CDR3 consists of 13 residues. The CDR3 DNA reads TGTGCCAGCAGCCCCGACAGAAACTATGGCTACACCTTC. Encoded protein: CASSPDRNYGYTF.

The chain joins TRBV19 to TRBJ2-5; the D gene is possibly TRBD2 (5 bases). Germline CDR1 and CDR2: LNHDA and SQIVND (reference sequence). V was trimmed by 3 bases and J by 4 bases, leaving 9 bases between them. There are 13 residues in the CDR3. CDR3 sequence (DNA): TGTGCCAGTAGTATTAGAGGGCCAGAGACCCAGTACTTC. Residues: CASSIRGPETQYF.

This clone was seen more than once but under ten times. V gene TRBV6-1 combines with J gene TRBJ1-2, with 7 bases fitting TRBD1. The V segment lost 7 bases and the J segment 8 bases; nucleotides outside the gene matches: 10. CDR1 and CDR2 from the germline V gene are MNHNS and SASEGT. The CDR3 is 13 residues long. CDR3 protein: CASTETGAGGYTF. CDR3 in DNA: TGTGCCAGCACCGAAACAGGGGCGGGGGGCTACACCTTC.

The V call is TRBV15, the J call TRBJ1-1, with D uncertain. V lost 0 bases, J lost 1 base, and 9 bases lay in between. In germline, CDR1 is LNHNV, CDR2 YYDKDF (reference sequence). The CDR3 runs 15 residues. DNA for the CDR3: TGTGCCACCAGCAGAGATACCCGGCAGAACACTGAAGCTTTCTTT. Translating it yields CATSRDTRQNTEAFF.

The rearrangement links TRBV9 to TRBJ1-2, with D possibly being TRBD1 (5 bases). Looked up from germline, CDR1 is SGDLS and CDR2 is YYNGEE. The CDR3 sequence is 15 residues long. V lost 0 bases to trimming and J lost 4 bases, with 13 bases between them. In DNA, the CDR3 is TGTGCCAGCAGCGTAGCTGGGACGGGACCCTATGGCTACACCTTC. Translation gives CASSVAGTGPYGYTF.

On this clone: At the DNA level, this CDR3 is encoded by other sequences in the same sample as well. The chain employs TRBV29-1 and TRBJ2-5; weak D call: TRBD1 (7 bases). Trimming took 3 bases from V and 5 from J, leaving 10 bases between them. Germline V gene sequence: CDR1 SQVTM, CDR2 ANQGSEA. This CDR3 has 12 amino acids. CDR3 nucleotide sequence: TGCAGCGTTGACCAGGGGGGCGAGACCCAGTACTTC. This codes for CSVDQGGETQYF.

This clone was seen only a few times. The chain links TRBV10-3 to TRBJ2-1; 10 nucleotides agree with TRBD1. Germline V gives CDR1 ENHRY, CDR2 SYGVKD. CDR3 length: 14 residues. J was trimmed by 9 bases and V by 6 bases; bases with no gene match: 8. CDR3 sequence: CAISPGQGISEQFF. Written as DNA, the CDR3 is TGTGCCATCAGCCCGGGACAGGGGATAAGTGAGCAGTTCTTC.